This note documents a single TCR beta chain sequence. These data are taken from a study of blood T cell repertoires in COVID-19. Study in general: Sites across the United States, Italy and Spain contributed samples from acute and convalescent COVID-19.

Per the original data handling: Amplification with reference gene primers provided the estimates of nucleated cell counts. TCRdb's table, derived via immunoSEQ multiplex PCR, lists solely in-frame clones and lacks some. V, J and clone size were drawn from that table, and D and trimming were deduced from the DNA. The sample shows some 110,000 clones, roughly 84% of them seen only once. The origin of this receptor is a man aged 40-50 years with acute or convalescent COVID-19. The sequencing input was peripheral blood.

The CDR3, as DNA: TGTGCCAGCAGCCCGCGCATTGCCTACGAGCAGTACTTC. This translates into CASSPRIAYEQYF. The gene calls are TRBV5-5 and TRBJ2-7, with unresolved D. The length of the CDR3 is 13 residues. The V gene lost 4 bases and the J gene lost 2 bases, with 10 bases spanning the gap. Germline V gene data show CDR1 as SGHKS and CDR2 as YYEKEE (reference sequence).